This TCR beta chain stems from a study of T cells in Graves' hyperthyroidism and ophthalmopathy. Overall study: Peripheral blood was taken when the disease was first diagnosed, before any treatment began.

Graves' hyperthyroidism was deemed stable absent ophthalmopathy progression within 18 months. This clonotype was picked up many times. Its antigen remains unknown. Using RNA transcripts as the source, TCR beta CDR3 regions were amplified. The HTBI primer set drove a first-round RT-PCR of the TCR CDR3. MiXCR, applied by TCRdb to the multiplex PCR reads, yields one record per CDR3 protein. The table lists approximately 870,000 distinct CDR3 sequences, about two fifths of them singletons. Looked up from germline, CDR1 is SNHLY and CDR2 is FYNNEI. Between the trimmed V and J ends, which lost 11 bases and 7 bases, there was a span of 15 bases. The length of the CDR3 is 13 residues. Findings of the study overall: Most clonotypes expanded in thyroid above 0.001 were likewise present in blood. A model built on 13 V-J features separated ophthalmopathy from stable hyperthyroidism.

The chain combines TRBV2 with TRBJ1-6, with a possible D match to TRBD1 (5 bases). The receptor was isolated from a man aged 18 to 30 with Graves' hyperthyroidism. The material sequenced was blood. This chain's CDR3 is CAAITGGNSPLHF. The CDR3, as DNA: TGTGCCGCCATTACCGGGGGGAATTCACCCCTCCACTTT.